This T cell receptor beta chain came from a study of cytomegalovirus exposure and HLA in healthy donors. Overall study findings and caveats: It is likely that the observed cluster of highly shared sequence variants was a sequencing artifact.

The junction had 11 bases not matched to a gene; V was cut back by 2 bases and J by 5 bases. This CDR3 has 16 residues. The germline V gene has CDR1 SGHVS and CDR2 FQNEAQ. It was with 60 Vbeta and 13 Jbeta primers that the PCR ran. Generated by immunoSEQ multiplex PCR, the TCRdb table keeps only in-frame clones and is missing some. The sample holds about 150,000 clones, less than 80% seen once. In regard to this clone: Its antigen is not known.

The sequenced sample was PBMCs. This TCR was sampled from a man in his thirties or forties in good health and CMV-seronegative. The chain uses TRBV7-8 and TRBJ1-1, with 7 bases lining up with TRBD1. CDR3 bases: TGTGCCAGCAGCTTACCGTCCACAGGGGTTGTGACTGAAGCTTTCTTT. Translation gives CASSLPSTGVVTEAFF.